Below are 25 T cell receptor beta chains sequenced from a single sample in a study of breast tumors, draining lymph nodes, adjacent tissues. A single record per CDR3 protein comes from TCRdb applying MiXCR to the multiplex PCR reads. This sample has about 270,000 distinct CDR3 sequences, with around 30% found just once. The lymph nodes were axillary draining lymph nodes from breast cancer patients. Specimen: axillary lymph node tissue. These receptors all come from a female donor with breast cancer. Some clones in this sample may be carry-over from other donors' samples.

This clonotype was picked up many times. The gene calls are TRBV20-1 and TRBJ1-2, with D uncertain. This CDR3 comprises 15 residues. Trimming shortened V by 0 bases and J by 2 bases, and 13 bases separated the two germline ends. Germline CDR1 DFQATT, CDR2 SNEGSKA (reference sequence). CDR3 region: CSAREGPIVNYGYTF. The CDR3 region has the DNA TGCAGTGCTAGAGAGGGCCCTATAGTGAACTATGGCTACACCTTC.

Concerning this clonotype itself: A clone one base away is much larger, so this may be a read error. The V gene is TRBV20-1, the J gene TRBJ2-7; the match to TRBD1 covers 8 bases. The length of the CDR3 is 14 residues. Germline CDR1 reads DFQATT; CDR2 reads SNEGSKA (reference sequence). J lost 6 bases, V lost 4 bases, and 11 bases had no gene match. CDR3 loop: CSAIHGGQGSEQYF. The CDR3 DNA follows: TGCAGTGCTATTCACGGAGGACAGGGATCCGAGCAGTACTTC.

This clonotype was found many times. The genes are TRBV28 and TRBJ1-6, with D unclear. V gave up 6 bases and J gave up 6 bases, with 12 bases separating them. From germline, CDR1 is MDHEN and CDR2 SYDVKM. This CDR3 spans 14 amino acids. The CDR3 loop reads CASRPGPVNSPLHF. Here the CDR3 DNA reads TGTGCCAGCAGACCGGGCCCTGTTAATTCACCCCTCCACTTT.

This clonotype occurred many times. The CDR3: CASSLRQGFGYTF. CDR3 in DNA: TGTGCCAGCAGCTTACGACAGGGGTTCGGCTACACCTTC. This chain joins TRBV7-8 and TRBJ1-2; 8 nucleotides agree with TRBD1. The CDR3 is 13 amino acids. V was pared by 2 bases and J by 8 bases, with 4 bases of the junction left unmatched. The germline V gene has CDR1 SGHVS and CDR2 FQNEAQ.

At least ten counts were recorded for this clonotype. The V and J genes are TRBV12-3 or TRBV12-4 and TRBJ1-4; the D gene is possibly TRBD1 (5 bases). The CDR3 sequence is 14 residues long. V was pared by 6 bases and J by 8 bases, with 16 bases between. The CDR3 reads CASSLTGFGEKLFF. DNA for the CDR3: TGTGCCAGCAGCTTAACAGGTTTCGGGGAAAAACTGTTTTTT.

The V gene is TRBV20-1, the J gene TRBJ2-3, with TRBD2 matching 14 bases. The CDR3 runs to 19 residues. CDR1 and CDR2 (germline): DFQATT, SNEGSKA (reference sequence). J was trimmed by 2 bases and V by 6 bases; bases with no gene match: 16. The CDR3 loop reads CSAPPPRLAGGPPTDTQYF. CDR3 nucleotides: TGCAGTGCCCCCCCCCCGAGACTAGCGGGAGGGCCTCCCACAGATACGCAGTATTTT.

Note on this clonotype: This could be a read error, since a much larger clone is one nucleotide away. The chain recombines TRBV6-6 with TRBJ1-2; 7 bases are shared with TRBD1. Germline loops: CDR1 MNHNY, CDR2 SVGAGI (reference sequence). This CDR3 has 13 residues. CDR3 sequence: CASRGGYGYGYAF. CDR3 sequence (DNA): TGTGCCAGCAGAGGGGGCTACGGCTATGGCTACGCCTTC.

This clonotype was observed at least ten times. The CDR3 bases are TGCGCCAGCAGCTTGGCCCCGGGCCACAATGAGCAGTTCTTC. Amino acids: CASSLAPGHNEQFF. This chain uses TRBV5-1 with TRBJ2-1; D remains ambiguous. Looked up from germline, CDR1 is SGHRS and CDR2 is YFSETQ. Trimming removed 0 bases at V and 5 bases at J, with 9 bases between. CDR3 length: 14 amino acids.

This clonotype has only a few counts. A read error may explain this, as a much larger clone is one base away. The chain uses TRBV20-1 and TRBJ2-7; D perhaps matches TRBD2 (6 bases). The V gene's germline CDR1 is DFQATT and CDR2 SNEGSKA (reference sequence). V lost 5 bases to trimming and J lost 6 bases, with 20 bases between them. The CDR3 totals 14 residues. DNA of the CDR3: TGCAGTGCTGGGACTCCCAAGTGGTTCTCCGAGCAGTACTTC. This translates into CSAGTPKWFSEQYF.

This clonotype was counted many times. CDR3 sequence reads: CASRLQGPQHF. Here the CDR3 DNA reads TGTGCCAGCAGGCTGCAGGGTCCCCAGCATTTT. The gene calls are TRBV12-3 or TRBV12-4 and TRBJ1-5; D possibly corresponds to TRBD1 (5 bases). V lost 6 bases and J lost 10, with 10 bases in between. This CDR3 spans 11 amino acids.

This clonotype came up many times. The J gene is TRBJ2-3, the V gene TRBV20-1, with TRBD2 matching over 11 bases. Germline V lookup: CDR1 DFQATT, CDR2 SNEGSKA (reference sequence). Trimming removed 3 bases from V and 5 bases from J; junction bases left unmatched: 13. The CDR3 spans 17 residues. The CDR3 region has the DNA TGCAGTGCTAGTAGAGTAGCGGGAGGGCCCGGGCTAGATACGCAGTATTTT. This translates into CSASRVAGGPGLDTQYF.

The chain combines TRBV11-2 with TRBJ1-2; 11 bases match TRBD1. Germline values: CDR1 SGHAT, CDR2 FQNNGV. This CDR3 contains 17 residues. Trimming took 3 bases from V and 2 from J; bases not matched to a gene: 8. CDR3 bases: TGTGCCAGCAGCTTCGGACAGGGGGCGCGGGCGAACTATGGCTACACCTTC. Its translation is CASSFGQGARANYGYTF. The full variable domain, with the rest looked up from reference TRBV11-2 and TRBJ1-2, is EAGVAQSPRYKIIEKRQSVAFWCNPISGHATLYWYQQILGQGPKLLIQFQNNGVVDDSQLPKDRFSAERLKGVDSTLKIQPAKLEDSAVYLCASSFGQGARANYGYTFGSGTRLTVV.

The J gene is TRBJ2-6, the V gene TRBV20-1; maybe TRBD2 (5 bases). CDR1 is DFQATT and CDR2 is SNEGSKA in the germline V gene (reference sequence). The length of the CDR3 is 16 residues. V gave up 2 bases and J gave up 1 base, with 12 bases separating them. The CDR3 nucleotides are TGCAGTGCTAGACCTCCACCGGGATCTGGGGCCAACGTCCTGACTTTC. Translated: CSARPPPGSGANVLTF.

This clonotype was detected once. This likely comes from a read error, as the CDR3 has no conserved phenylalanine or tryptophan at its end. This sequence joins TRBV3-1 and TRBJ2-5; D remains unclear. Deletions cut 1 base from V and 4 bases from J, with 4 bases between. This CDR3 comprises 12 residues. Looked up from germline, CDR1 is LGHDT and CDR2 is YNNKEL (reference sequence). The CDR3 DNA reads TGTGCCAGCAGCCAAGTTGGAGAGACCCAGTACTAC. Its translation: CASSQVGETQYY.

This clonotype has a count of ten or more. The CDR3 spells CATAQGRINQPQHF. DNA of the CDR3: TGTGCCACCGCCCAAGGGCGGATCAATCAGCCCCAGCATTTT. J is TRBJ1-5 and V is TRBV19; D is unresolved. V dropped 10 bases and J dropped 3 bases, with 16 bases sitting between them. The CDR3 runs 14 residues. Germline-derived CDR1 and CDR2 are LNHDA and SQIVND (reference sequence). The variable domain in full, completed from reference TRBV19 and TRBJ1-5, reads DGGITQSPKYLFRKEGQNVTLSCEQNLNHDAMYWYRQDPGQGLRLIYYSQIVNDFQKGDIAEGYSVSREKKESFPLTVTSAQKNPTAFYLCATAQGRINQPQHFGDGTRLSIL.

This clonotype was seen at least ten times. CDR3 sequence (DNA): TGTGCCACCAATGCATCCGGGACTAGCGGGAGGGTCTCAAAGTCCTACAATGAGCAGTTCTTC. This encodes CATNASGTSGRVSKSYNEQFF. J is TRBJ2-1 and V is TRBV24-1, with 16 nucleotides matching TRBD2. Germline loops: CDR1 KGHDR, CDR2 SFDVKD. This CDR3 is 21 amino acids long. The V gene end was trimmed by 8 bases and the J gene end by 1 base; junction bases not matched to a gene: 16.

The chain couples TRBV7-6 to TRBJ2-5; 10 bases agree with TRBD1. The CDR3 runs 14 residues. The germline gives CDR1 SGHVS, CDR2 FNYEAQ. The V segment lost 5 bases and the J segment 4 bases; nucleotides outside the gene matches: 4. This CDR3 is CASSPGQGPETQYF. The CDR3 nucleotides read TGTGCCAGCAGCCCGGGACAGGGGCCAGAGACCCAGTACTTC. The complete variable domain, with remaining parts taken from reference TRBV7-6 and TRBJ2-5, reads GAGVSQSPRYKVTKRGQDVALRCDPISGHVSLYWYRQALGQGPEFLTYFNYEAQQDKSGLPNDRFSAERPEGSISTLTIQRTEQRDSAMYRCASSPGQGPETQYFGPGTRLLVL.

This chain joins TRBV20-1 and TRBJ1-5; no reliable D call. CDR3 size: 12 residues. The V end was cut by 5 bases, the J end by 13 bases, with 18 bases between. CDR1 is DFQATT, CDR2 SNEGSKA, per germline (reference sequence). CDR3 amino acids: CSAGRPESGQHF. The CDR3 DNA is TGCAGTGCTGGACGCCCCGAATCTGGACAGCATTTT.

The chain joins TRBV30 to TRBJ2-7; D perhaps matches TRBD2 (7 bases). This CDR3 is 15 amino acids long. Germline V gives CDR1 GTSNPN, CDR2 SVGIG (reference sequence). Trimming pared 4 bases from V and 2 bases from J, leaving 18 bases between. This CDR3 is CAWTIGGGRAYEQYF. CDR3 in DNA: TGTGCCTGGACCATAGGGGGGGGCAGGGCCTACGAGCAGTACTTC.

This clonotype has at least ten counts. The genes are TRBV20-1 and TRBJ2-5, with no clear D. In germline, CDR1 is DFQATT, CDR2 SNEGSKA (reference sequence). Deletions cut 2 bases from V and 4 bases from J, with 8 bases between. The CDR3 covers 12 residues. CDR3 in amino acids: CSARHPGETQYF. The CDR3 DNA sequence: TGCAGTGCTAGACACCCCGGAGAGACCCAGTACTTC.

This clonotype was observed at least ten times. The chain recombines TRBV7-9 with TRBJ2-7; D call uncertain. The germline V gene encodes CDR1 SEHNR and CDR2 FQNEAQ (reference sequence). The CDR3 has 12 residues. V was clipped by 3 bases and J by 3 bases, with 6 bases between them. In DNA, the CDR3 is TGTGCCAGCAGCTTCCCCAACTACGAGCAGTACTTC. It is translated as CASSFPNYEQYF.

This clonotype was counted at least ten times. This chain joins TRBV20-1 and TRBJ1-3; 9 bases map to TRBD1. V was clipped by 3 bases and J by 0 bases; unmatched bases: 9. The CDR3 is made up of 17 amino acids. Germline CDR1 and CDR2: DFQATT and SNEGSKA (reference sequence). Written as DNA, the CDR3 is TGCAGTGCTAGTAACAGCTGGGACAGGGACTCTGGAAACACCATATATTTT. This sequence encodes CSASNSWDRDSGNTIYF.

About this clonotype: The conserved phenylalanine or tryptophan is not found at the CDR3 terminus, so this likely reflects a read error. The limits of the CDR3 on the DNA are not certain, so only TCRdb's listed CDR3 is given. The chain carries TRBV10-3 and TRBJ1-4. Germline CDR1 ENHRY, CDR2 SYGVKD. The CDR3 has 9 residues if both end residues are counted. The CDR3 loop is CAISESGWE.

This clonotype has a count of ten or more. The V and J genes are TRBV20-1 and TRBJ2-2; 14 nucleotides line up with TRBD2. Germline loops: CDR1 DFQATT, CDR2 SNEGSKA (reference sequence). V shed 6 bases and J 8 bases; nucleotides not matched to a gene: 8. The CDR3 has 15 amino acids. CDR3 DNA sequence: TGCAGTGCCAAGGGACTAGCGGGAGTAGGGGGGGAGCTGTTTTTT. Its translation: CSAKGLAGVGGELFF.

On this clonotype: A read error is possible here, since a much larger clone lies one base away. The chain links TRBV7-9 to TRBJ1-5; D gene ambiguous. This CDR3 has 19 amino acids. CDR1 SEHNR and CDR2 FQNEAQ come from the germline V gene (reference sequence). The CDR3 nucleotides are TGTGCCAGCTATAGTCCTCCGGGCCGCTCCGCCTATAGCAATCAGCCCCAGCGTTTT. Residues: CASYSPPGRSAYSNQPQRF.